This TCR beta chain was observed in a study of blood T cell repertoires in COVID-19. Study overall: Acute and convalescent COVID-19 specimens originated in the United States, Italy and Spain.

The CDR3 has 15 amino acids. Per the germline V gene, CDR1 is GTSNPN and CDR2 is SVGIG (reference sequence). Trimming stripped 4 bases from V and 10 bases from J, with 20 bases between. Clones were sequenced by immunoSEQ multiplex PCR, and TCRdb holds only the in-frame ones, with some missing. The sample contains hundreds of thousands of clones, over 75% of which appear only once. Which cohort a participant joined came from the clinical history participants gave. This TCR was sampled from a man in his thirties or forties who had recovered from COVID-19. The rearrangement uses TRBV30 and TRBJ1-6, with D maybe TRBD1 (6 bases). Source material: PBMCs or T cells enriched from blood (not recorded which). The CDR3 region is CAWTLQGPLDSPLHF. DNA for the CDR3: TGTGCCTGGACCCTACAGGGCCCTTTAGACTCACCCCTCCACTTT.